A selection of T cell receptor beta chains follows, all from one sample in a study of blood T cells in healthy people across ages. TCRdb fed the 5' RACE reads into MiXCR, producing one record per CDR3 protein. Of hundreds of thousands of distinct CDR3 sequences in the sample, roughly 44% were seen once. Sequencing used blood. These receptors originate from a man in his sixties in good health. Both conserved end residues are part of each CDR3. Each record gives: D gene, clone size, V gene, J gene, CDR3 length, CDR3 DNA, CDR3 protein. The D gene is left open where the match is weak. A clone size is listed for some rows: how often the clone was seen (once, few, many), or a class if it is expanded.

>.|.|TRBV10-3|TRBJ2-7|15
TGTGCCATCAGTGAGGGGGCACTTAGTTCCTACGAGCAGTACTTC
CAISEGALSSYEQYF
>.|.|TRBV12-3/TRBV12-4|TRBJ2-1|14
TGTGCCAGCAGCCCTGAAGTGGAGGACGATGAGCAGTTCTTC
CASSPEVEDDEQFF
>.|.|TRBV7-9|TRBJ1-1|16
TGTGCCAGCAGCCCACTTGGGGGGGGGATGAACACTGAAGCTTTCTTT
CASSPLGGGMNTEAFF
>TRBD2|few|TRBV4-1|TRBJ2-5|16
TGCGCCAGCAGCCATCTACTAGCGGGGACACAAGAGACCCAGTACTTC
CASSHLLAGTQETQYF
>.|.|TRBV6-5|TRBJ1-2|15
TGTGCCAGCAGGCCGACACCGGGACGGTCCCAAGGCTACACCTTC
CASRPTPGRSQGYTF
>.|many|TRBV10-3|TRBJ2-1|12
TGTGCCTCACAGACGGGTTTACATGAGCAGTTCTTC
CASQTGLHEQFF
>.|.|TRBV5-1|TRBJ2-7|13
TGCGCCAGCAGCCCGACAGTAACCCACGAGCAGTACTTC
CASSPTVTHEQYF
>.|.|TRBV10-3|TRBJ1-1|16
TGTGCCATCAGTGAGTCCACCGGGACGGGGAACACTGAAGCTTTCTTT
CAISESTGTGNTEAFF
>.|.|TRBV2|TRBJ2-3|14
TGTGCCAGCAGTGGTGGCGGCCTCGTGGAAGCGCAGTATTTT
CASSGGGLVEAQYF
>TRBD2|few|TRBV7-2|TRBJ2-7|14
TGTGCCAGCGGATTACTAGCGGAGTCCTACGAGCAGTACTTC
CASGLLAESYEQYF
>.|few|TRBV15|TRBJ2-5|16
TGTGCCACCAGCAGAGATCGAACGCTTCCTCAAGAGACCCAGTACTTC
CATSRDRTLPQETQYF
>.|.|TRBV7-9|TRBJ2-3|11
TGTGCCAGCAGCTTACCCCCCTCGCAGTATTTT
CASSLPPSQYF
>.|.|TRBV20-1|TRBJ2-6|12
TGCAGGGGGCACTCTGGGGCCAACGTCCTGACTTTC
CRGHSGANVLTF
>.|.|TRBV20-1|TRBJ2-4|12
TGCAGTGCTAGAGATAGGCCCAATGAGCAGTACTTC
CSARDRPNEQYF